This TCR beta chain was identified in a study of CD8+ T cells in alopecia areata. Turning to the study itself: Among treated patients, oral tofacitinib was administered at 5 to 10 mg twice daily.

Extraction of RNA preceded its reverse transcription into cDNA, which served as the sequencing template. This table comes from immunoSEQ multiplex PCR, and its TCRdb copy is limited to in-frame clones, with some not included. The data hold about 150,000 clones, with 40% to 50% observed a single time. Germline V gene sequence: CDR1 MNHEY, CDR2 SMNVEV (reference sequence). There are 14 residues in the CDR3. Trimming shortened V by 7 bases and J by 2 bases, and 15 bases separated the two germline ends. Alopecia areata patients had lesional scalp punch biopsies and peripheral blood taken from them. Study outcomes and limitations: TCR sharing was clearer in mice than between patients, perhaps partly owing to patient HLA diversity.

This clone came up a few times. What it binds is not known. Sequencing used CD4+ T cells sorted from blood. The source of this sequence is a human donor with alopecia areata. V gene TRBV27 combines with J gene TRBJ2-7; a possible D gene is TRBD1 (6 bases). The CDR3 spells CASKSPTGPYEQYF. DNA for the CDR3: TGTGCCAGCAAATCCCCGACAGGCCCCTACGAGCAGTACTTC.